This T cell receptor beta chain is drawn from a study of shared clonotypes between healthy human individuals. Sequencing was performed with immunoSEQ multiplex PCR; in TCRdb, only in-frame clones are kept and a portion is missing. The repertoire holds roughly 490,000 clones, with roughly 85% as singletons. Germline V CDR1 and CDR2: MDHEN, SYDVKM. The CDR3 covers 12 residues. V lost 7 bases and J 2 bases, leaving 9 bases between the germline ends. This clone was observed a few times. The sequencing input was PBMCs. The sequence came from a woman aged 40 to 55 in good health. Some clones in this sample may be carry-over from other donors' samples. The chain joins TRBV28 to TRBJ2-7; the D gene is possibly TRBD1 (5 bases). The CDR3 DNA reads TGTGCCAGCAAACAGGACCCCTACGAGCAGTACTTC. The encoded protein is CASKQDPYEQYF.